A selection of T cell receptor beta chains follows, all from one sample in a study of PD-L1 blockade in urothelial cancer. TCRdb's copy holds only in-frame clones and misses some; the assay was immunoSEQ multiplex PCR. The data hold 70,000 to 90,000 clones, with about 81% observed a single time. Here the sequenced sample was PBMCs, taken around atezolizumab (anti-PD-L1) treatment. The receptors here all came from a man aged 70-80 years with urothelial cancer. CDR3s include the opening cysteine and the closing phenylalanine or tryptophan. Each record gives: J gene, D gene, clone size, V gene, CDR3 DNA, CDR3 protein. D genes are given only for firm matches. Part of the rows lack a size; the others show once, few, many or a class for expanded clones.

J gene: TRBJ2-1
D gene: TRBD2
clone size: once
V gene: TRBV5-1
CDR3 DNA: TGCGCCAGCAGCTTTGGCCTAGCGGGAGGGCACAATGAGCAGTTCTTC
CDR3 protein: CASSFGLAGGHNEQFF

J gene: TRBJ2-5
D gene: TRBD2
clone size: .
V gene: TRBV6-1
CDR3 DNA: TGTGCCAGCGGACTAGTTCTTCAAGAGACCCAGTACTTC
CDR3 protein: CASGLVLQETQYF

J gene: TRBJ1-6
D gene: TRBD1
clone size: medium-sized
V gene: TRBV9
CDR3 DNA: TGTGCCAGCAGCGAGGGACAGGGGCTTTCACCCCTCCACTTT
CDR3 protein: CASSEGQGLSPLHF

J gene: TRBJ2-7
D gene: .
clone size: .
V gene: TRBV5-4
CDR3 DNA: TGTGCCAGCAGCAATTGGGGCGCAACGTATGCCTACGAGCAGTACTTC
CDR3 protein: CASSNWGATYAYEQYF

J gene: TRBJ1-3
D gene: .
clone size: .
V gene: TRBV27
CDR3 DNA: TGTGCCAGCAGGACTTACTCTGGAAACACCATATATTTT
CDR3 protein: CASRTYSGNTIYF

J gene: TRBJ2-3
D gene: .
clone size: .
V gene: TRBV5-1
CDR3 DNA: TGCGCCAGCAGCTTGGCCCCGGTAGAGACAGATACGCAGTATTTT
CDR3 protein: CASSLAPVETDTQYF

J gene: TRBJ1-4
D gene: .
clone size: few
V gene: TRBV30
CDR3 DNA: TGTGCCTGGAGTGCTTCCAGCGGGAAACTGTTTTTT
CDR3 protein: CAWSASSGKLFF

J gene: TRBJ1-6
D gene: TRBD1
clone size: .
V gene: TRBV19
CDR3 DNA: TGTGCCAGTATTACCCCCCGACAGGGGCTGGATCATTCACCCCTCCACTTT
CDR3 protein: CASITPRQGLDHSPLHF

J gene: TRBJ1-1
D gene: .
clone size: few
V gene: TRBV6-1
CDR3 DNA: TGTGCCAGCAGACTGATTAACACTGAAGCTTTCTTT
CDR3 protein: CASRLINTEAFF

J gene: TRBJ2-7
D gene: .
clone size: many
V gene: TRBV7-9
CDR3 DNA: TGTGCCAGCAGCTTAGGTCAGGGATGGGAGCAGTACTTC
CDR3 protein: CASSLGQGWEQYF

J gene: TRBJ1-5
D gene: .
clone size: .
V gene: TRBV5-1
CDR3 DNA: TGCGCCAGCAGCTACAATAGCAATCAGCCCCAGCATTTT
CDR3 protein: CASSYNSNQPQHF